This T cell receptor beta chain came from a study of blood T cell repertoires in COVID-19. Participants in the exposed group had met a COVID-19 case in the 2 weeks before joining the study. TCRdb's copy holds only in-frame clones and misses some; the assay was immunoSEQ multiplex PCR. The sample gives about 280,000 clones, roughly 80% of which show up once; more than 4% is in the top ten. The CDR3 is made up of 15 amino acids. The V segment lost 1 base and the J segment 6 bases; nucleotides outside the gene matches: 8. The germline gives CDR1 SGHTA, CDR2 FQGNSA. This rearrangement joins TRBV7-2 to TRBJ2-7, with TRBD2 identical over 8 bases. The source material was PBMCs or T cells enriched from blood (not recorded which). The sequence came from a middle-aged man who had been exposed to COVID-19. CDR3 in DNA: TGTGCCAGCAGCTTAGAAAGACTAGCGCGGGTCGAGCAGTACTTC. As protein: CASSLERLARVEQYF.